This T cell receptor (beta chain) was observed in a study of T cell clones after liver transplantation. Study information: Post-transplant blood was tracked for graft-donor-reactive T cell clones identified in a pre-transplant mixed lymphocyte reaction. Pre-transplant mixed lymphocyte reactions yielded third-party-reactive TCRbeta sequences as comparators for graft-donor-reactive sequences. Until 12-24 months post-transplant, subjects got standard immunosuppression and no induction.

As for this clone: Its antigen is as yet unknown.

Clones were sequenced by immunoSEQ multiplex PCR, and TCRdb holds only the in-frame ones, with some missing. The sample has about 53,000 clones, about four fifths seen once. Germline V lookup: CDR1 LGHNA, CDR2 YNFKEQ. The V gene lost 4 bases and the J gene lost 2 bases, with 11 bases spanning the gap. The CDR3 is made up of 14 amino acids. Study results and caveats: The donor-reactive repertoire was only partly measurable in a couple of subjects, lacking donor cells.

The clonotype comes from a human donor who received a liver transplant. Sequenced here: CD4+ T cells from blood, sampled before liver transplant. The J gene is TRBJ2-5, the V gene TRBV4-2; D is possibly TRBD2 (6 bases). This CDR3 is CASSRAGTQETQYF. CDR3 in DNA: TGTGCCAGCAGCCGGGCGGGGACGCAAGAGACCCAGTACTTC.